The 26 T cell receptor beta chains listed next were all sequenced from one sample in a study of cytomegalovirus exposure and HLA in healthy donors. Use of 60 Vbeta and 13 Jbeta primers characterized the PCR. Profiling relied on immunoSEQ multiplex PCR, and the TCRdb table lists in-frame clones only, not all of them. Here the sample spans about 120,000 clones, over 15% being singletons. Sequencing used PBMCs. These receptors all come from a woman between 18 and 29 years old in good health and CMV-seronegative.

This chain joins TRBV7-9 and TRBJ2-7, with D possibly being TRBD2 (6 bases). Trimming left V 3 bases short and J 2 bases short, with 14 bases between. CDR3 length: 15 amino acids. The germline gives CDR1 SEHNR, CDR2 FQNEAQ (reference sequence). The CDR3 region has the DNA TGTGCCAGCAGCTTTAGCGGAAGTGGCGCCTACGAGCAGTACTTC. It codes for CASSFSGSGAYEQYF.

In this sample, this clone turned up a few times. The gene calls are TRBV27 and TRBJ1-1; TRBD1 agrees at 7 bases. In germline, CDR1 is MNHEY, CDR2 SMNVEV (reference sequence). J was trimmed by 4 bases and V by 6 bases; bases with no gene match: 11. This CDR3 has 15 residues. CDR3 residues: CASSPLRQGGTEAFF. The CDR3, as DNA: TGTGCCAGCAGCCCACTAAGACAGGGCGGCACTGAAGCTTTCTTT.

The chain combines TRBV9 with TRBJ2-7; 7 positions agree with TRBD1. V lost 1 base and J lost 2; bases outside the gene matches: 6. The CDR3 has 15 amino acids. Germline V gene sequence: CDR1 SGDLS, CDR2 YYNGEE. CDR3 amino acids: CASSVTGTDAYEQYF. As DNA, the CDR3 is TGTGCCAGCAGCGTAACCGGGACAGATGCCTACGAGCAGTACTTC.

The chain joins TRBV6-5 to TRBJ1-4, with D hard to call. V was cut by 6 bases and J by 12 bases, with 17 bases left in between. The CDR3 totals 13 residues. CDR1 and CDR2 from the germline V gene are MNHEY and SVGAGI. The CDR3 spells CASRVSGYEELFF. CDR3 coding DNA: TGTGCCAGCAGGGTATCCGGATACGAGGAACTGTTTTTT.

This clone has a handful of counts. CDR3 residues: CASSNRDRGTEAFF. The CDR3 DNA is TGTGCCAGCAGCAACCGGGACAGGGGCACTGAAGCTTTCTTT. The chain links TRBV7-2 to TRBJ1-1; 10 bases agree with TRBD1. The CDR3 has 14 amino acids. Looked up from germline, CDR1 is SGHTA and CDR2 is FQGNSA. The V and J ends lost 5 bases and 4 bases, in that order; junction bases with no gene match: 4.

This chain connects TRBV29-1 to TRBJ1-1; 8 bases are a match to TRBD1. Unmatched junction bases numbered 10, after V lost 4 bases and J lost 6 bases. Germline CDR1 is SQVTM and CDR2 is ANQGSEA. The CDR3 is 14 amino acids. The CDR3 DNA is TGCAGCGTTGGGGGACACAGGGGGAGCCCTGAAGCTTTCTTT. Translation: CSVGGHRGSPEAFF.

V and J are TRBV5-1 and TRBJ2-3; 15 nucleotides match TRBD2. CDR3 length equals 17 residues. V lost 5 bases to trimming and J lost 4 bases; unmatched junction nucleotides: 8. Looked up from germline, CDR1 is SGHRS and CDR2 is YFSETQ. DNA for the CDR3: TGCGCCAGCAGTTCTGGACTAGCGGGGGGGCGGTCAGATACGCAGTATTTT. Protein: CASSSGLAGGRSDTQYF. The full variable domain, its missing parts supplied by reference TRBV5-1 and TRBJ2-3, is KAGVTQTPRYLIKTRGQQVTLSCSPISGHRSVSWYQQTPGQGLQFLFEYFSETQRNKGNFPGRFSGRQFSNSRSEMNVSTLELGDSALYLCASSSGLAGGRSDTQYFGPGTRLTVL.

The table lists this clone with a count of one. This rearrangement joins TRBV5-1 to TRBJ1-2, with TRBD1 as a possible D gene (5 bases). V lost 1 base and J 10 bases, leaving 14 bases between the germline ends. Germline V gene sequence: CDR1 SGHRS, CDR2 YFSETQ. The length of the CDR3 is 13 residues. CDR3 amino acids: CASSLQGATSYTF. CDR3 sequence (DNA): TGCGCCAGCAGCTTGCAAGGGGCTACGTCCTACACCTTC.

This clone has more than one count but fewer than ten. The chain links TRBV4-1 to TRBJ1-3, with 9 bases aligning to TRBD1. Germline CDR1 and CDR2: MGHRA and YSYEKL. The V and J ends lost 1 base and 1 base, in that order; junction bases with no gene match: 5. The CDR3 has 17 residues. The CDR3, as DNA: TGCGCCAGCAGCCAAGTCGAGGGACAGGGTTCTGGAAACACCATATATTTT. Its protein is CASSQVEGQGSGNTIYF.

CDR3 residues: CASSPRTSGGPSYNEQFF. CDR3 in DNA: TGTGCCAGCAGCCCACGGACTAGCGGGGGGCCCTCCTACAATGAGCAGTTCTTC. The chain combines TRBV5-4 with TRBJ2-1; 14 bases align to TRBD2. The V segment lost 4 bases and the J segment 0 bases; nucleotides outside the gene matches: 6. CDR1 and CDR2 (germline): SGHNT, YYREEE (reference sequence). This CDR3 region has 18 residues.

V usage is TRBV25-1 and J usage is TRBJ2-3, with 7 bases lining up with TRBD2. Germline loops: CDR1 MGHDK, CDR2 SYGVNS. This CDR3 has 17 amino acids. Trimming removed 3 bases from V and 2 bases from J; junction bases left unmatched: 11. In DNA, the CDR3 is TGTGCCAGCAGTGAGTCTCTGGCTAGCGGCCACACAGATACGCAGTATTTT. It translates to CASSESLASGHTDTQYF.

Only a few counts were recorded for this clone. The chain is built from TRBV5-4 and TRBJ2-5, with 7 bases matching TRBD2. Germline CDR1 and CDR2: SGHNT and YYREEE (reference sequence). This CDR3 is 16 amino acids long. The junction had 14 bases not matched to a gene; V was cut back by 4 bases and J by 5 bases. CDR3 DNA: TGTGCCAGCAGCCGAGGGAGGGGAAGGGTCAATGAGACCCAGTACTTC. Translating it yields CASSRGRGRVNETQYF.

This clone was detected a few times. In nucleotides, the CDR3 is TGTGCCTTATCCCCGACTAGCCAAGAGACCCAGTACTTC. Amino acids: CALSPTSQETQYF. This chain links TRBV2 with TRBJ2-5; perhaps TRBD2 as D (6 bases). The CDR3 has 13 amino acids. Germline V gene lookup returns CDR1 SNHLY and CDR2 FYNNEI. Between the trimmed V and J ends, which lost 11 bases and 1 base, there was a span of 14 bases.

The chain carries TRBV30 and TRBJ1-2, with 7 bases identical to TRBD1. This CDR3 comprises 13 residues. V lost 0 bases and J lost 6; bases outside the gene matches: 4. The germline CDR1 and CDR2 sequences are GTSNPN and SVGIG (reference sequence). CDR3 protein: CAWSVEGAHGYTF. The CDR3 DNA reads TGTGCCTGGAGTGTAGAGGGGGCCCATGGCTACACCTTC.

This clone was found once. The CDR3 loop reads CASSFVTGAGANVLTF. As DNA, the CDR3 is TGTGCCAGCAGCTTTGTGACAGGGGCTGGGGCCAACGTCCTGACTTTC. V and J are TRBV5-6 and TRBJ2-6; the match to TRBD1 covers 8 bases. Germline trimming cut 2 bases from V and 2 bases from J; bases unmatched to any gene: 3. Germline V gene sequence: CDR1 SGHDT, CDR2 YYEEEE. The CDR3 sequence is 16 residues long. The variable domain in full, with the rest retrieved from reference TRBV5-6 and TRBJ2-6, is DAGVTQSPTHLIKTRGQQVTLRCSPKSGHDTVSWYQQALGQGPQFIFQYYEEEERQRGNFPDRFSGHQFPNYSSELNVNALLLGDSALYLCASSFVTGAGANVLTFGAGSRLTVL.

J is TRBJ1-1 and V is TRBV4-1, with TRBD1 matching over 7 bases. Germline V gene data show CDR1 as MGHRA and CDR2 as YSYEKL. The CDR3 sequence is 14 residues long. V dropped 0 bases and J dropped 5; count of bases not matched to a gene: 3. The CDR3: CASSQEQGYTEAFF. The CDR3 DNA sequence: TGCGCCAGCAGCCAAGAACAGGGGTATACTGAAGCTTTCTTT.

The CDR3 loop is CASSLGQLQGQPQHF. The DNA for the CDR3 is TGTGCCAGCAGCTTAGGGCAGCTACAGGGACAGCCCCAGCATTTT. The chain carries TRBV5-8 and TRBJ1-5; D possibly corresponds to TRBD1 (6 bases). In germline, CDR1 is SGHTS, CDR2 YDEGEE. Trimming removed 2 bases at V and 7 bases at J, with 16 bases between. This CDR3 has 15 residues.

Only a few counts were recorded for this clone. The CDR3 loop is CASSRASNQPQHF. As DNA, the CDR3 is TGTGCCAGCAGCCGAGCTAGCAATCAGCCCCAGCATTTT. This chain uses TRBV5-6 with TRBJ1-5; no reliable D call. Trimming removed 4 bases at V and 0 bases at J, with 5 bases between. Germline V CDR1 and CDR2: SGHDT, YYEEEE. This CDR3 contains 13 residues.

A few counts support this clone. The chain carries TRBV7-9 and TRBJ1-1; D is uncertain. Trimming removed 5 bases at V and 1 base at J, with 14 bases between. Per the germline V gene, CDR1 is SEHNR and CDR2 is FQNEAQ (reference sequence). The CDR3 has 15 residues. The CDR3 is CASSLFPEKNTEAFF. Written as DNA, the CDR3 is TGTGCCAGCAGCCTTTTTCCAGAAAAGAACACTGAAGCTTTCTTT.

The V and J genes are TRBV5-8 and TRBJ2-3, with 9 nucleotides matching TRBD1. CDR1 is SGHTS, CDR2 YDEGEE, per germline. There are 13 residues in the CDR3. The J segment lost 5 bases and the V segment lost 5 bases, leaving 3 bases of the junction unmatched. The CDR3 spells CASRDRGQDTQYF. In nucleotides, the CDR3 is TGTGCCAGCAGGGACAGGGGCCAAGATACGCAGTATTTT.

J is TRBJ2-1 and V is TRBV5-1; D remains unclear. CDR3 length: 13 amino acids. Trimming stripped 4 bases from V and 6 bases from J, with 11 bases between. In germline, CDR1 is SGHRS, CDR2 YFSETQ. CDR3 nucleotide sequence: TGCGCCAGCAGCGCCCCTAGGTCCAATGAGCAGTTCTTC. Translated, it gives CASSAPRSNEQFF.

The chain joins TRBV27 to TRBJ2-7; D possibly corresponds to TRBD2 (5 bases). This CDR3 region has 12 residues. The V end was cut by 8 bases, the J end by 4 bases, with 12 bases between. Germline assignment: CDR1 MNHEY and CDR2 SMNVEV (reference sequence). The DNA for the CDR3 is TGTGCCAGCGGACTTGTAGGATACGAGCAGTACTTC. Residues: CASGLVGYEQYF.

The V and J genes are TRBV7-6 and TRBJ1-3; D unresolved. The CDR3 length is 12 residues. V was trimmed by 5 bases and J by 2 bases, leaving 4 bases between them. Per the germline V gene, CDR1 is SGHVS and CDR2 is FNYEAQ. The CDR3 region has the DNA TGTGCCAGCAGCCCCGCTGGAAACACCATATATTTT. Amino acid sequence: CASSPAGNTIYF.

This clone was detected only a few times. The chain employs TRBV5-6 and TRBJ1-2, with TRBD1 identical over 9 bases. CDR1 is SGHDT, CDR2 YYEEEE, per germline. The CDR3 has 14 residues. The V gene end was trimmed by 4 bases and the J gene end by 6 bases; junction bases not matched to a gene: 7. CDR3 sequence (DNA): TGTGCCAGCAGCACAGACAGGGGGAGGAATGGCTACACCTTC. It codes for CASSTDRGRNGYTF.

This clone was counted between two and nine times. This chain connects TRBV4-3 to TRBJ2-3; 10 bases line up with TRBD2. V lost 0 bases to trimming and J lost 9 bases; unmatched junction nucleotides: 12. The CDR3 is 17 amino acids. Germline V gene data show CDR1 as LGHNA and CDR2 as YSLEER. This CDR3 is CASSQDILAGGQRTQYF. For the CDR3, the DNA is TGCGCCAGCAGCCAAGATATATTAGCGGGGGGTCAGCGGACGCAGTATTTT.

The rearrangement links TRBV6-5 to TRBJ1-2; TRBD1 matches 9 bases. The junction had 7 bases not matched to a gene; V was cut back by 7 bases and J by 4 bases. Germline CDR1 is MNHEY and CDR2 is SVGAGI. CDR3 length: 14 amino acids. The CDR3 nucleotides read TGTGCCAGCATCAAAACAGGGGGCGGCTATGGCTACACCTTC. It encodes CASIKTGGGYGYTF.